The entry that follows covers one TCR beta chain sequence. The data were produced by immunoSEQ multiplex PCR, yet TCRdb's version contains in-frame clones alone and is incomplete. The sample consists of about 68,000 clones, 90% of them appearing once. The CDR3 has 14 amino acids. The V and J ends lost 3 bases and 2 bases respectively, with 11 bases between them. Germline V gene sequence: CDR1 SGDLS, CDR2 YYNGEE. The data were obtained in a study of blood T cell repertoires in COVID-19. This clonotype was obtained from a man over 45 with COVID-19, enrolled during active disease. V usage is TRBV9 and J usage is TRBJ2-5; possibly TRBD2 for D (5 bases). Material for sequencing was peripheral blood. The CDR3 DNA follows: TGTGCCAGCAGCGCCTCGGGCGGGCAAGAGACCCAGTACTTC. This sequence encodes CASSASGGQETQYF. Based on the CDR3 plus reference TRBV9 and TRBJ2-5, the full variable domain is DSGVTQTPKHLITATGQRVTLRCSPRSGDLSVYWYQQSLDQGLQFLIQYYNGEERAKGNILERFSAQQFPDLHSELNLSSLELGDSALYFCASSASGGQETQYFGPGTRLLVL.